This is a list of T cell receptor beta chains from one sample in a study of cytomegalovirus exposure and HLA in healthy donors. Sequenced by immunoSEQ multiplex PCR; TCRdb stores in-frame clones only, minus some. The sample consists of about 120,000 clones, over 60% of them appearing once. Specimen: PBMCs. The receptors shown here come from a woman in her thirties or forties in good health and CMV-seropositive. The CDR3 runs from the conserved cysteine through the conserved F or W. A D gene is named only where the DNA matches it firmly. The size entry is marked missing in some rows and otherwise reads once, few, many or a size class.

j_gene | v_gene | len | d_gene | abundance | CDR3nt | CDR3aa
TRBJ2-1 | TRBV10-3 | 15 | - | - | TGTGCCATCAGTGAGTTGGCGGGTGACTACAATGAGCAGTTCTTC | CAISELAGDYNEQFF
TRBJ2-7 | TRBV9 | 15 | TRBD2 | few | TGTGCCAGCAGCGTAGGGTCCAGCGGGAGCTACGAGCAGTACTTC | CASSVGSSGSYEQYF
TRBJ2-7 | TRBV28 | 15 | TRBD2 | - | TGTGCCACGGGAACCGGGACTAGGGTCCGGGGCGAGCAGTACTTC | CATGTGTRVRGEQYF
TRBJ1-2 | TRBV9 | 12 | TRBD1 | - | TGTGCCAGCAGCGCAGGGGGGTATGGCTACACCTTC | CASSAGGYGYTF
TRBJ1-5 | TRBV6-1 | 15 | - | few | TGTGCCAGCAGTAGCGGGGAGGAGGGCAATCAGCCCCAGCATTTT | CASSSGEEGNQPQHF
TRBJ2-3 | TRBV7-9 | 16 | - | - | TGTGCCAGCAGCCTTACCGACATTCCTAGCACAGATACGCAGTATTTT | CASSLTDIPSTDTQYF
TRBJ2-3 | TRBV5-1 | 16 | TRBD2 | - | TGCGCCAGCAGCCAAGGGACTAGCGGGGGGGTCGATACGCAGTATTTT | CASSQGTSGGVDTQYF
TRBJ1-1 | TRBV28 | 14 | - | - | TGTGCCAGCAGCCCCGGGACAAGAAACACTGAAGCTTTCTTT | CASSPGTRNTEAFF
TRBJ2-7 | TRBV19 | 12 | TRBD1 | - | TGTGCCAGTACGGACAGGAGATACGAGCAGTACTTC | CASTDRRYEQYF
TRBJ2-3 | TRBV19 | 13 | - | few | TGTGCCAGTAGTAGGTTTAGGGGGGATACGCAGTATTTT | CASSRFRGDTQYF
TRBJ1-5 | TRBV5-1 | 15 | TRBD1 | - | TGCGCCAGCAGCCAAGGACAGGGGGCAGGTCAGCCCCAGCATTTT | CASSQGQGAGQPQHF
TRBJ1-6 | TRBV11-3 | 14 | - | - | TGTGCCAGCAGCTCCCGGGACACGGATTCACCCCTCCACTTT | CASSSRDTDSPLHF
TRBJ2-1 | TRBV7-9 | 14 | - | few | TGTGCCAGCAGCTTAGGTGGCTACGGGAATGAGCAGTTCTTC | CASSLGGYGNEQFF
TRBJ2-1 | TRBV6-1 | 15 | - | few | TGTGCCAGCAGTGGCGGTAGCGGAGATTACAATGAGCAGTTCTTC | CASSGGSGDYNEQFF
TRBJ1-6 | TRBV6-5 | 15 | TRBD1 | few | TGTGCCAGCAGCTCAACCGGGACAGGGGTTTCACCCCTCCACTTT | CASSSTGTGVSPLHF
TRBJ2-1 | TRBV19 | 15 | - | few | TGTGCCAGTATGGGGACTGGGACTCCCTACAATGAGCAGTTCTTC | CASMGTGTPYNEQFF
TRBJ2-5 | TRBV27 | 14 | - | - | TGTGCCAGCAGTTTATTGGGCCCCCAAGAGACCCAGTACTTC | CASSLLGPQETQYF
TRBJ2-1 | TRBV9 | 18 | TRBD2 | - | TGTGCCAGCAGCGTAGTTCCCTCGGGCGGGAGACCGAACAATGAGCAGTTCTTC | CASSVVPSGGRPNNEQFF
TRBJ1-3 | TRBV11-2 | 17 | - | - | TGTGCCAGCAGCTTAGCAGGCCCAGGTCTCTCTGGAAACACCATATATTTT | CASSLAGPGLSGNTIYF
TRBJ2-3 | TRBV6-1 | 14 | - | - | TGTGCCAGCAGTGAAGGTGGCTTCACAGATACGCAGTATTTT | CASSEGGFTDTQYF
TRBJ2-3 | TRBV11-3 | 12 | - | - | TGTGCCAGCAGCACGACTAGAGGTACGCAGTATTTT | CASSTTRGTQYF
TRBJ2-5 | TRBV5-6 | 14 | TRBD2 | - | TGTGCCAGCAGCATCGGGAGGTACCAAGAGACCCAGTACTTC | CASSIGRYQETQYF
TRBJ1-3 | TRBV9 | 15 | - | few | TGTGCCAGCAGCGTGCGGGGGCAGGGCGGAAACACCATATATTTT | CASSVRGQGGNTIYF
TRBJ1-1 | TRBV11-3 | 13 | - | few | TGTGCCAGCAGCTTAGATCAGGGCAGGACCGCTTTCTTT | CASSLDQGRTAFF
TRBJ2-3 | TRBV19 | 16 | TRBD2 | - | TGTGCCAGTAACCGAGCGGGCCTAGCGGGGCAAGATACGCAGTATTTT | CASNRAGLAGQDTQYF
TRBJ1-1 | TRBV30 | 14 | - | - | TGTGCCTGGAGTTTCTACCCGGTGAACACTGAAGCTTTCTTT | CAWSFYPVNTEAFF
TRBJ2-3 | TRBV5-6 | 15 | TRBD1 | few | TGTGCCAGCAGCGCCGGGACAGGGGGTCCAGATACGCAGTATTTT | CASSAGTGGPDTQYF
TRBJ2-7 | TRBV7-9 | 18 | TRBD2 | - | TGTGCCAGCAGCTTAGGACTAGCGGGGGGATCTGATACCTACGAGCAGTACTTC | CASSLGLAGGSDTYEQYF
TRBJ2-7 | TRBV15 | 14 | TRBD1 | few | TGTGCCACCAGCAGAGGACAGGGCCGGGACGAGCAGTACTTC | CATSRGQGRDEQYF
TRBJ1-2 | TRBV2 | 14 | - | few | TGTGCCAGCAGTGGTGGGGGCAGGGGCTATGGCTACACCTTC | CASSGGGRGYGYTF
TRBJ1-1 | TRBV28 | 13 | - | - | TGTGCCAGCAGTCCCCCCCCGGGCACTGAAGCTTTCTTT | CASSPPPGTEAFF
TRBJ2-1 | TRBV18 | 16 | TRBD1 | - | TGTGCCAGCTCACCACGAGGGACAGGGGTCGGTTGGAAGCAGTTCTTC | CASSPRGTGVGWKQFF
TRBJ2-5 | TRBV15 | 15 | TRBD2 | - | TGTGCCACCAGCAGAGAGGCTAGCGGTCAAGAGACCCAGTACTTC | CATSREASGQETQYF
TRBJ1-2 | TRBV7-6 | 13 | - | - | TGTGCCAGCAGCTCGGGACTCGACTATGGCTACACCTTC | CASSSGLDYGYTF
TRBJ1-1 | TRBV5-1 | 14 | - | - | TGCGCCAGCAGCCCGATGGGGCAAGGGACTGAAGCTTTCTTT | CASSPMGQGTEAFF